What follows is one T cell receptor (beta chain) and its context. CDR1 and CDR2 (germline): SNHLY, FYNNEI. The CDR3 extends over 13 amino acids. V was clipped by 7 bases and J by 1 base, with 11 bases between them. These data come from a study of a mutant IDH1 vaccine in newly diagnosed glioma. Here immunoSEQ multiplex PCR was the method, and the copy in TCRdb shows in-frame clones only, minus some. Of 20,000 to 25,000 clones in the sample, about 85% were seen once. Indicated time point: baseline, week 1 (first vaccination visit). Sample treatment: pre-vaccination baseline after standard-of-care therapy.

The rearrangement links TRBV2 to TRBJ2-7, with a possible D match to TRBD1 (6 bases). This receptor was identified in a man in his forties with glioma. Material: PBMCs, obtained from a glioma patient treated with radiotherapy, temozolomide or both. The CDR3 is CASTPGESYEQYF. The CDR3 DNA sequence: TGTGCCAGCACGCCAGGGGAATCCTACGAGCAGTACTTC. The complete variable domain, with remaining parts taken from reference TRBV2 and TRBJ2-7, reads EPEVTQTPSHQVTQMGQEVILRCVPISNHLYFYWYRQILGQKVEFLVSFYNNEISEKSEIFDDQFSVERPDGSNFTLKIRSTKLEDSAMYFCASTPGESYEQYFGPGTRLTVT.